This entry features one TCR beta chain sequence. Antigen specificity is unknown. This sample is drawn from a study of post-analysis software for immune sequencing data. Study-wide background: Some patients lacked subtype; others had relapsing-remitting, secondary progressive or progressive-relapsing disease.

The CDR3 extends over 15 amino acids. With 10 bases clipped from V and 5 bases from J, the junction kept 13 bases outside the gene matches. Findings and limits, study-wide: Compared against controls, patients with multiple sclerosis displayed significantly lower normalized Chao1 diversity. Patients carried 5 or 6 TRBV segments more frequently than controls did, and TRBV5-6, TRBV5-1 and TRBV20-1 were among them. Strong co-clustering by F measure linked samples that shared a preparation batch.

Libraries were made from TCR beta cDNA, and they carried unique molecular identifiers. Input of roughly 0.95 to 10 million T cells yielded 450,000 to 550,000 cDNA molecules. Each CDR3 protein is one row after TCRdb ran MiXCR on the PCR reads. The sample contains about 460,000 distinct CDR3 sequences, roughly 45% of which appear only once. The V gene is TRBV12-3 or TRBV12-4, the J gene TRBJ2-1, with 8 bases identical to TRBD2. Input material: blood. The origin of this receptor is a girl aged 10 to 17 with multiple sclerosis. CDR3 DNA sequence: TGTGCCACCACAATTAGCGGGACCCCCAACAATGAGCAGTTCTTC. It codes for CATTISGTPNNEQFF.